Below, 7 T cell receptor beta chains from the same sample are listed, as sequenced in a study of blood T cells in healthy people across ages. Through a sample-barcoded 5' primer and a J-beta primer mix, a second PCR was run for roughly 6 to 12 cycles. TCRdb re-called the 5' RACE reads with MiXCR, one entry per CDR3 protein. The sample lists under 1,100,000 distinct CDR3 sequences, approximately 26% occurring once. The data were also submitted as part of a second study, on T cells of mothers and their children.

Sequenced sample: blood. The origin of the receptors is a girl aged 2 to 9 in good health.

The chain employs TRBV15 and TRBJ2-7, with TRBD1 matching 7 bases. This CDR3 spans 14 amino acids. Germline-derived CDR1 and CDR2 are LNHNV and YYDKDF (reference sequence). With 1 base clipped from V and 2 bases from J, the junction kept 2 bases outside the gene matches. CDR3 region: CATSRVTGTYEQYF. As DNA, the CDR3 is TGTGCCACCAGCAGAGTGACAGGGACCTACGAGCAGTACTTC.

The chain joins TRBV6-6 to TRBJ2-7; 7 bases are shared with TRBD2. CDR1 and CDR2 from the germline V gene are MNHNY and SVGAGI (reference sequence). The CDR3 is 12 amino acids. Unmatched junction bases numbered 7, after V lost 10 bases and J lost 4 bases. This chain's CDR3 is CATRGEGYEQYF. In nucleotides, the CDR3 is TGTGCCACCCGTGGGGAGGGGTACGAGCAGTACTTC.

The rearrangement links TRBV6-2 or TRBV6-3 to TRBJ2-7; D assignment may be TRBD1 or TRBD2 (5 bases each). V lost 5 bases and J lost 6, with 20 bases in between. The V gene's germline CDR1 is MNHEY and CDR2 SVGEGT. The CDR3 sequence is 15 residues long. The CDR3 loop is CASSATGTGKFEQYF. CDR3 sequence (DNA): TGTGCCAGCAGTGCGACCGGGACGGGGAAATTCGAGCAGTACTTC.

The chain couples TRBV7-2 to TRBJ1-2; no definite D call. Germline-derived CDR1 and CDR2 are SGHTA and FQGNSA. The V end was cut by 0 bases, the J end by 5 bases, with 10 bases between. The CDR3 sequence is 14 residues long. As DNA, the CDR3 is TGTGCCAGCAGCTTAGCTGGGAAGGGTTATGGCTACACCTTC. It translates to CASSLAGKGYGYTF.

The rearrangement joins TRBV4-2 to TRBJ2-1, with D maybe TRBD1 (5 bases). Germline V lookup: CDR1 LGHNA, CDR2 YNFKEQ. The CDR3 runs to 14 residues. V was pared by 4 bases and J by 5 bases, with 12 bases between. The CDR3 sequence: CASSPLGAHNEQFF. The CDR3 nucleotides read TGTGCCAGCAGCCCCCTTGGGGCGCACAATGAGCAGTTCTTC.

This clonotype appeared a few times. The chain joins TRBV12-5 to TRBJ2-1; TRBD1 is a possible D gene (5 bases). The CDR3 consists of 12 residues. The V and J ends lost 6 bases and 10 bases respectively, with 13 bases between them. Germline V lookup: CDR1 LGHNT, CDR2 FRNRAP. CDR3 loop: CASGERTNEQFF. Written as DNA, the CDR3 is TGTGCTAGTGGGGAACGGACAAACGAGCAGTTCTTC.

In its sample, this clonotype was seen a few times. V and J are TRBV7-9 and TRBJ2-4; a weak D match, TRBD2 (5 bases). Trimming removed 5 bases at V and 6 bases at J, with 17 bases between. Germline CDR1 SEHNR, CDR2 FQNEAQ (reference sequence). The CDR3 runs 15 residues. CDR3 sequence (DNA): TGTGCCAGCAGCCTCCGGGGTAGCTCGGGAAACATTCAGTACTTC. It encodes CASSLRGSSGNIQYF.